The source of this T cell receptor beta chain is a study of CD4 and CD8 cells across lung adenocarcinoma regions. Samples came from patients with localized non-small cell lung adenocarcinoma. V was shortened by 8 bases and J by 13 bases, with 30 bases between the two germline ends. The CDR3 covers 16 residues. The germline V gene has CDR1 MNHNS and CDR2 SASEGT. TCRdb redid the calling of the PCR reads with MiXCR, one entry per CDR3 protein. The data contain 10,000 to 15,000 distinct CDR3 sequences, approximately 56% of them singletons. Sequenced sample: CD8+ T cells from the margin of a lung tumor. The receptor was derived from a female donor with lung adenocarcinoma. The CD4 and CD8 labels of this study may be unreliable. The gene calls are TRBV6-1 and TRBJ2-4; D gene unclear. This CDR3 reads CASRPTGLSATNTQYF. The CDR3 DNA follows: TGTGCCAGCCGTCCTACCGGGCTCTCAGCCACAAACACGCAGTACTTC.